This T cell receptor beta chain was captured by sequencing in a study of T cells in Graves' hyperthyroidism and ophthalmopathy. RNA transcripts were the template for amplifying TCR beta CDR3 regions. The TCR CDR3 was amplified in a first-round RT-PCR using the HTBI primer set. TCRdb fed the multiplex PCR reads into MiXCR, producing one record per CDR3 protein. The data show about 360,000 distinct CDR3 sequences, around 14% seen once. Study-level points and caveats: Blood also showed most of the thyroid clonotypes that were expanded above 0.001.

Regarding this clonotype: As yet, its antigen is unknown. A much larger clonotype is one base distant, so this may be a read error.

Sequenced input: blood. The clonotype originates from a woman younger than 30 with Graves' hyperthyroidism.

The CDR3 reads CSVRVVNKQFF. CDR3 sequence (DNA): TGCAGTGTTAGGGTAGTAAATAAGCAGTTCTTC. The chain combines TRBV20-1 with TRBJ2-1; D is uncertain. This CDR3 has 11 residues. V gave up 7 bases and J gave up 11 bases, with 15 bases separating them. The germline CDR1 and CDR2 sequences are DFQATT and SNEGSKA (reference sequence).